The rows below give T cell receptor beta chains drawn from one sample of a study of graft-versus-host responses after intestinal transplantation. TCRdb's table, derived via immunoSEQ multiplex PCR, lists solely in-frame clones and lacks some. The data show about 63,000 clones, roughly 90% seen once. Sequencing used ileum tissue, obtained around 350 days after transplant. These receptor sequences come from a human patient who received an intestinal transplant, so some T cells may come from the graft donor. CDR3s include the opening cysteine and the closing phenylalanine or tryptophan. A D gene is named only where the DNA matches it firmly. The listing skips clone size in some rows; elsewhere it reads once, few, many or a size class.

j_call d_call clone_size v_call cdr3_nt cdr3_aa
TRBJ1-5 NA NA TRBV4-1 TGCGCCAGCAGCCAAGAAGGACCAGAACAGCCCCAGCATTTT CASSQEGPEQPQHF
TRBJ1-2 NA NA TRBV19 TGTGCCAGTAGTCTCATCTCCGGGGGCGTCGGCTACACCTTC CASSLISGGVGYTF
TRBJ1-2 NA NA TRBV7-9 TGTGCCAGCAGCTTAGGACCGGCTAACTATGGCTACACCTTC CASSLGPANYGYTF
TRBJ2-2 NA NA TRBV30 TGTGCCTCCTATGTGGCCGGGGAGCTGTTTTTT CASYVAGELFF
TRBJ1-6 TRBD1 NA TRBV28 TGTGCCAGCAGCACCGGGACAGGGGTTTCACCCCTCCACTTT CASSTGTGVSPLHF
TRBJ2-2 NA few TRBV5-1 TGCGCCAGCAGCCTCGGTCGACAGAGGAACACCGGGGAGCTGTTTTTT CASSLGRQRNTGELFF
TRBJ2-7 TRBD2 NA TRBV6-1 TGTGCCAGCCCTAGGACTTCTAGCGGGGACTACGAGCAGTACTTC CASPRTSSGDYEQYF
TRBJ1-3 NA NA TRBV5-6 TGTGCCAGCAGCTTGGAGGGGAGTAGGAGGAACACCATATATTTT CASSLEGSRRNTIYF
TRBJ1-4 NA NA TRBV5-6 TGTGCCAGCAGCTTAGGGGATGAAAAACTGTTTTTT CASSLGDEKLFF
TRBJ2-3 NA once TRBV18 TGTGCCAGCTCACCACATCAAGGGCCGGGGGACACAGATACGCAGTATTTT CASSPHQGPGDTDTQYF
TRBJ1-1 NA NA TRBV5-4 TGTGCCAGCAGTACTTCCTGTGCTGAAGCTTTCTTT CASSTSCAEAFF
TRBJ1-2 NA NA TRBV7-2 TGTGCCAGCAGTGCCCAGGGGCTCGGCTACACCTTC CASSAQGLGYTF
TRBJ2-7 NA NA TRBV27 TGTGCCAGCACCCGGGGGCTAGGAGGCTACGAGCAGTACTTC CASTRGLGGYEQYF
TRBJ2-7 TRBD2 NA TRBV2 TGTGCCAGCAGTTTTCCCGGCGGGAGCATGTCTGAGGACGAGCAGTACTTC CASSFPGGSMSEDEQYF
TRBJ2-7 TRBD2 NA TRBV5-4 TGTGCCAGCAGCCTGGGAGGGGATTGGACCTACGAGCAGTACTTC CASSLGGDWTYEQYF
TRBJ1-5 TRBD1 NA TRBV7-9 TGTGCCAGCAGCTTAGCCTCCGGGACAGGGGGCAATCAGCCCCAGCATTTT CASSLASGTGGNQPQHF
TRBJ2-5 TRBD2 NA TRBV6-5 TGTGCCAGCACCTACGGGGGGAGAGAGACCCAGTACTTC CASTYGGRETQYF
TRBJ2-7 NA NA TRBV5-1 TGCGCCAGCAGCTCGGGGGACAGCTCCTACGAGCAGTACTTC CASSSGDSSYEQYF
TRBJ2-3 TRBD2 NA TRBV11-3 TGTGCCAGCAGCTCACGGGGGGGTGTGGCAGATACGCAGTATTTT CASSSRGGVADTQYF
TRBJ2-7 NA NA TRBV2 TGTGCCAGGACAACTTGGGGGACCGCGTCCGGCGAGCAGTACTTC CARTTWGTASGEQYF
TRBJ1-2 NA NA TRBV28 TGTGCCAGCAGTTTTGGGACCGGATATGGCTACACCTTC CASSFGTGYGYTF
TRBJ2-1 TRBD1 NA TRBV2 TGTGCCAGCAGTGAGACGACAGGGGGTAGGAATGAGCAGTTCTTC CASSETTGGRNEQFF
TRBJ2-1 NA NA TRBV28 TGTGCCAGCGCGTGGCGGACCTCCTACAATGAGCAGTTCTTC CASAWRTSYNEQFF
TRBJ2-5 NA NA TRBV4-1 TGCGCCAGCAGCCAAGATCAGCTAGCAGGAGAGACCCAGTACTTC CASSQDQLAGETQYF
TRBJ1-2 NA once TRBV27 TGTGCCAGCAGTTTCGGCGGGGAGGGCTACACCTTC CASSFGGEGYTF
TRBJ1-6 TRBD1 NA TRBV6-5 TGTGCCAGCGGGACAGGGAGCTCCTATAATTCACCCCTCCACTTT CASGTGSSYNSPLHF
TRBJ2-1 NA NA TRBV6-5 TGTGCCAGCAGTTACGGAGGCTCCTACAATGAGCAGTTCTTC CASSYGGSYNEQFF
TRBJ2-1 TRBD2 NA TRBV11-2 TGTGCCAGCAGCTTAGGCGGGAGCTCCTACAATGAGCAGTTCTTC CASSLGGSSYNEQFF
TRBJ2-7 TRBD1 once TRBV7-6 TGTGCCAGCAGCCGCAGACAGGGGCAGTCTGAGCAGTACTTC CASSRRQGQSEQYF
TRBJ2-7 NA once TRBV5-1 TGCGCCAGCAGCTTTGGGCAGGGGCTCTACGAGCAGTACTTC CASSFGQGLYEQYF
TRBJ2-3 TRBD2 NA TRBV4-1 TGCGCCAGCAGCCAAGTCGGGAGGGCAGCAGATACGCAGTATTTT CASSQVGRAADTQYF
TRBJ2-7 TRBD2 NA TRBV2 TGTGCCAGCAGTGAAGGTCTAGCGGGTAGGGACCTTACCTACGAGCAGTACTTC CASSEGLAGRDLTYEQYF
TRBJ1-1 NA NA TRBV6-5 TGTGCCAGCAGTACGACAGCTATGAACACTGAAGCTTTCTTT CASSTTAMNTEAFF
TRBJ2-1 TRBD2 NA TRBV6-5 TGTGCCAGCAGTTCAGTAGCGGGAGTCCTGAATGAGCAGTTCTTC CASSSVAGVLNEQFF
TRBJ2-1 NA NA TRBV7-9 TGTGCCCTCCGGGACCCCCATAAAACTTACAATGAGCAGTTCTTC CALRDPHKTYNEQFF
TRBJ2-7 TRBD1 NA TRBV19 TGTGCCAGTAGTAAGACCGGGACAGGACCCTACGAGCAGTACTTC CASSKTGTGPYEQYF
TRBJ2-7 TRBD2 few TRBV28 TGTGCCAGCAGTTCGTACGAGGGACTAGCGGGCACCTACGAGCAGTACTTC CASSSYEGLAGTYEQYF
TRBJ2-2 TRBD2 NA TRBV15 TGTGCCACCAGCACTAGCGGGGGGTCTTACGGCACCGGGGAGCTGTTTTTT CATSTSGGSYGTGELFF
TRBJ2-7 TRBD2 NA TRBV7-8 TGTGCCAGCAGCTTATTCCTAGCGGGAAATCTCTACGAGCAGTACTTC CASSLFLAGNLYEQYF
TRBJ2-7 TRBD1 NA TRBV15 TGTGCCACCAGCAGGGCCGGGACAGCTAAAAACGAGCAGTACTTC CATSRAGTAKNEQYF
TRBJ1-2 TRBD1 NA TRBV2 TGTGCCAGCAGCGCGGGACAGGGGGCACTTGGCTACACCTTC CASSAGQGALGYTF
TRBJ1-4 NA once TRBV4-1 TGCGCCAGCAGCCAAGACAGGGAAACTTCCAAGGACGAAAAACTGTTTTTT CASSQDRETSKDEKLFF
TRBJ1-5 NA NA TRBV6-5 TGTGCCAGCAGTTTCGGCGTTGGGAGCAATCAGCCCCAGCATTTT CASSFGVGSNQPQHF
TRBJ2-1 NA NA TRBV6-4 TGTGCCCTGGCCACAGACTACACTTTCTCCTACAATGAGCAGTTCTTC CALATDYTFSYNEQFF
TRBJ2-4 TRBD1 NA TRBV5-4 TGTGCCAGCAGCTCCCGGGACAGGGGGTTGGACATTCAGTACTTC CASSSRDRGLDIQYF
TRBJ2-1 NA NA TRBV29-1 TGCAGCGTTGAACCATTCTGCAATGAGCAGTTCTTC CSVEPFCNEQFF
TRBJ2-2 NA NA TRBV6-1 TGTGCCAGCATCTACGCCGGGGAGCTGTTTTTT CASIYAGELFF
TRBJ2-1 NA NA TRBV4-2 TGTGCCAGCAGCCTCCTCGCTGGGGGGGCTTACTACAATGAGCAGTTCTTC CASSLLAGGAYYNEQFF
TRBJ2-2 NA NA TRBV10-3 TGTGCCATCACAAAGGGAAGGAACACCGGGGAGCTGTTTTTT CAITKGRNTGELFF
TRBJ1-1 NA NA TRBV4-1 TGCGCCAGCAGCCGGACAAGGTACGCTGAAGCTTTCTTT CASSRTRYAEAFF
TRBJ1-6 TRBD1 NA TRBV5-6 TGTGCCAGCAGCTCACTGACCGGACAGGGCGAATCACCCCTCCACTTT CASSSLTGQGESPLHF
TRBJ2-5 NA NA TRBV30 TGTGCCTGGAGGGGGGGAGAGACCCAGTACTTC CAWRGGETQYF
TRBJ1-1 NA NA TRBV2 TGTGCCAGCATGTTCACAGGAATGAACACTGAAGCTTTCTTT CASMFTGMNTEAFF
TRBJ2-7 NA NA TRBV6-5 TGTGCCAGCAGTTACGGGTCCGGCCCCTACGAGCAGTACTTC CASSYGSGPYEQYF
TRBJ1-1 TRBD1 once TRBV6-1 TGTGCCAGCAGCCAAAAAACAGGGGGCGCTGAAGCTTTCTTT CASSQKTGGAEAFF
TRBJ2-1 TRBD2 NA TRBV7-7 TGTGCTAGCAGCCCGTGGACTAGCGGCTCCTACAATGAGCAGTTCTTC CASSPWTSGSYNEQFF
TRBJ2-7 NA NA TRBV5-1 TGCGCCAGCAGCTTGACCGGCTACGAGCAGTACTTC CASSLTGYEQYF
TRBJ2-5 NA NA TRBV18 TGTGCCAGCTCACTGACTAGTATGGAGACCCAGTACTTC CASSLTSMETQYF
TRBJ1-6 NA NA TRBV2 TGTGCCAGCAAGGAGGGGATTGAAGGAGGAAATTCACCCCTCCACTTT CASKEGIEGGNSPLHF